One TCR beta chain is described in this entry. Its recognized antigen is unknown. Per-base qualities were not stored, and no clone one base away is much larger. V is shortened by 5 bases, J by 8 bases, and the region joining them spans 19 bases. CDR1 and CDR2, per the germline V gene, are MDHEN and SYDVKM. The CDR3, from cysteine to phenylalanine, totals 15 residues. Of all the DNA, just the CDR3 is kept, 45 bases in frame from base 1. TCR beta CDR3 regions were amplified from RNA transcripts. The first round of RT-PCR for the TCR CDR3 was performed with the HTBI primer set and the Qiagen OneStep RT-PCR kit. A second multiplex PCR round built the libraries, followed by size selection and purification. Paired-end sequencing of the libraries was performed with 100 bp reads on an Illumina HiSeq2000. The original pipeline was this. SOAPnuke was used to process the raw data, removing reads that contained adapters or uncalled bases, had a mean Phred below 15, or lacked an exact match to the constant primer or identifier. COPE v1.2.5 was used to merge high-quality paired reads, and clonotypes were defined as unique nucleotide sequences. MiTCR v1.1 was used to align clonotypes to the IMGT TRBV, TRBD and TRBJ reference segments. Only V-J combinations with frequency above 0.0001, covering 99% to 99.2% of repertoires, were analysed. A TCS score was defined as the ratio of F50 (clonal expansion) to E x V (chaos), with BLOSUM62-based TCRdist applied between CDR3 peptides within each V-J. Welch's t-statistics and random forest reduced around 550 V-J features to 13, which were used in a naive Bayes classifier (R e1071). TCRdb handled the public reads itself, with Q25 trimming in fastp and clone calling in MiXCR, and kept productive beta chains. Every distinct CDR3 protein forms one entry, paired with its most common genes and DNA. TCRdb's processing, not the authors' own work, is the source of the V and J calls. The sample table shows approximately 530,000 distinct CDR3 sequences, and around 17% are seen once. 18% of the sample is taken by the ten largest.

These data are taken from a study of T cells in Graves' hyperthyroidism and ophthalmopathy (dated by TCRdb to between 2018 and 2021). Regarding the complete study: Peripheral blood was sampled at the time of initial diagnosis, prior to any treatment. The paper reports TCR Vbeta CDR3 sequencing of 135 peripheral blood samples: under 45 ophthalmopathy, around 80 hyperthyroidism and roughly 17 progressor patients. Prospective prediction of ophthalmopathy was tested in an independent validation cohort consisting of roughly 20 hyperthyroidism patients and more than 15 patients who later progressed to ophthalmopathy. After sampling, hyperthyroidism patients received methimazole starting at 30 mg daily, and ophthalmopathy patients received high-dose intravenous methylprednisolone. TCR V-J signatures able to tell the groups apart were searched for in a discovery cohort of 90 to 100 patients, of whom roughly 42 had Graves' ophthalmopathy and 57 had stable Graves' hyperthyroidism. In addition, the study compared T-cell repertoires in thyroid tissue and in blood from six Graves' hyperthyroidism patients. The approximately 90 discovery patients were randomly split 7:3 into training and test sets. The study at large found these results: Ophthalmopathy was separated from stable hyperthyroidism by a 13 V-J signature model, with 85% to 90% sensitivity and about 84% specificity obtained in cross-validation and 80%/75% obtained in testing. In validation, the model predicted progression to ophthalmopathy a median of approximately 6.6 months before onset, with approximately 70% sensitivity and roughly 77% specificity. Most expanded thyroid clonotypes (frequency above 0.001) were also detected in blood, suggesting blood repertoires may reflect thyroid immune responses. Sample size was not statistically predetermined, and blinding of investigators to group allocation was not performed.

Stable Graves' hyperthyroidism was defined as the absence of progression to ophthalmopathy over 18 months of follow-up. The hyperthyroidism patients were between 18 and 65 years old and newly diagnosed, with a disease duration of less than 2 months. Exclusion was applied to patients with uncontrolled infections, other autoimmune diseases, pregnancy or lactation. Clinical symptoms, serum thyroxine and TRAb, thyroid ultrasound, and orbital computed tomography formed the basis for the diagnoses. Ficoll-Paque density gradient centrifugation was used to isolate PBMCs from 8 to 10 ml of fresh peripheral blood. Total RNA was extracted using Trizol reagent, and RNA quality was assessed on an Agilent 2100 Bioanalyzer.

Sequencing used blood. The sequence came from a woman between 18 and 30 years old with Graves' hyperthyroidism. Recombination joined TRBV28 with TRBJ2-1; no D gene can be assigned with confidence. The CDR3 sequence is CASSPTRTGGHEQFF. Here is the DNA: TGTGCCAGCAGTCCTACCAGGACCGGCGGCCATGAGCAGTTCTTC.